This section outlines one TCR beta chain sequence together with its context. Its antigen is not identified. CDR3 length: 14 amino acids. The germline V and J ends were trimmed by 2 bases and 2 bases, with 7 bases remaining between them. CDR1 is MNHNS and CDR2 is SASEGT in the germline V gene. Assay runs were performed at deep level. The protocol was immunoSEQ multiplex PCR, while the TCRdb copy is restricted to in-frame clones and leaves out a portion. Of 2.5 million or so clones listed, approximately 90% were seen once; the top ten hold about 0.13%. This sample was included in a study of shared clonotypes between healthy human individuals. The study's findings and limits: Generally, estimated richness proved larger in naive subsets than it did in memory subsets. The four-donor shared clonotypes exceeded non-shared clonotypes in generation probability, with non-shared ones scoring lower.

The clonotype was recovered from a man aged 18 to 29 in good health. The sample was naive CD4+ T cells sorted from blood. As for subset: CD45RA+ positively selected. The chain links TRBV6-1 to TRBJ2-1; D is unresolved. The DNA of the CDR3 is TGTGCCAGCAGTGAAAGTTACGCCTACAATGAGCAGTTCTTC. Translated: CASSESYAYNEQFF.